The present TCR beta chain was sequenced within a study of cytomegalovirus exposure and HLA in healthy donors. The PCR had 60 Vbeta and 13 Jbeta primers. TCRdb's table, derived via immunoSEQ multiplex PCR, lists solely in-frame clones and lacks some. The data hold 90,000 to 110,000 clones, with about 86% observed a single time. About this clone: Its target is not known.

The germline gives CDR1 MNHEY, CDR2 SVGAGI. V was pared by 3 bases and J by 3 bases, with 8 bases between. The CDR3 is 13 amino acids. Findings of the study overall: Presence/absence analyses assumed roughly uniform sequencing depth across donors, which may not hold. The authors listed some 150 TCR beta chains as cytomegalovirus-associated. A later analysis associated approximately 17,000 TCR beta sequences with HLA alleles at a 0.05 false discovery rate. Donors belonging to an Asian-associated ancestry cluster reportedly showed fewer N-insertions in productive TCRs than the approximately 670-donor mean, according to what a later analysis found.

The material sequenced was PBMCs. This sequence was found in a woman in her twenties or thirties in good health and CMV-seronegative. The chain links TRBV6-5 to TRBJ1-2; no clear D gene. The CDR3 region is CASSYTFDYGYTF. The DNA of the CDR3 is TGTGCCAGCAGTTATACATTCGACTATGGCTACACCTTC.